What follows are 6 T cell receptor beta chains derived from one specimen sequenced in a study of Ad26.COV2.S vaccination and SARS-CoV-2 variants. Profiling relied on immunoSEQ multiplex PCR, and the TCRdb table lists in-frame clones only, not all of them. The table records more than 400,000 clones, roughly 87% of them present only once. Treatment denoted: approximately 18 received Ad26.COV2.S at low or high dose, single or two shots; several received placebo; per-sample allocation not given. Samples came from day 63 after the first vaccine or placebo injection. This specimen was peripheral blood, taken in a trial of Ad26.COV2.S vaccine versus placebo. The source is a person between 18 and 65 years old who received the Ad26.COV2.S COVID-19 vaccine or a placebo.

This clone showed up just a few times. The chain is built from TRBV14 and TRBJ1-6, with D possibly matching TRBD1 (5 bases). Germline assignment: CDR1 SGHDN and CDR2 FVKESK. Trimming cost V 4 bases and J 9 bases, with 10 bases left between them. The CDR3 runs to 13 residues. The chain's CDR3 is CASSPQRGSPLHF. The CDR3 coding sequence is TGTGCCAGCAGCCCTCAAAGGGGTTCACCCCTCCACTTT.

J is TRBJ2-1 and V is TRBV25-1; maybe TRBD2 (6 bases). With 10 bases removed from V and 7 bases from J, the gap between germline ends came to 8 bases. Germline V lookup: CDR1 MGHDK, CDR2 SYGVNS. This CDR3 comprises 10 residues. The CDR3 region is CATGVNEQFF. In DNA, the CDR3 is TGTGCCACGGGGGTTAATGAGCAGTTCTTC.

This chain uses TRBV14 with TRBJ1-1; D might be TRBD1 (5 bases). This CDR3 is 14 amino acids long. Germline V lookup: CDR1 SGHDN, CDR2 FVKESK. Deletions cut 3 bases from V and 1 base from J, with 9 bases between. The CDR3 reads CASSHSGRNTEAFF. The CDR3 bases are TGTGCCAGCAGCCATTCGGGACGGAACACTGAAGCTTTCTTT.

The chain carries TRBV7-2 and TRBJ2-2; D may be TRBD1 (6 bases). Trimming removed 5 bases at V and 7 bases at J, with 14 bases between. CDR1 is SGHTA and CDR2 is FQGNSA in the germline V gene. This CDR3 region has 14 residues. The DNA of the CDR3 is TGTGCCAGCAGCACTCAACAGGGATTCGGGGAGCTGTTTTTT. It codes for CASSTQQGFGELFF.

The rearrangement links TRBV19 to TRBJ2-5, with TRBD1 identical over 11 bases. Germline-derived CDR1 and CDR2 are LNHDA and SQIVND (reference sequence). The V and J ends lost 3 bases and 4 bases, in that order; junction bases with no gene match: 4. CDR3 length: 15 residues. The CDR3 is CASSMDRGRRETQYF. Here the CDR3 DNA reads TGTGCCAGTAGTATGGACAGGGGGCGGAGAGAGACCCAGTACTTC.

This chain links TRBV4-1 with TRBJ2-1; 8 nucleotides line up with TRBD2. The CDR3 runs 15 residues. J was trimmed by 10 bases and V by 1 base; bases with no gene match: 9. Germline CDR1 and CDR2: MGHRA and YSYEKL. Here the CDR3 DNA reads TGCGCCAGCAGCCAAGTTGCGGGAGGAGTCGAGGAGCAGTTCTTC. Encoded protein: CASSQVAGGVEEQFF.